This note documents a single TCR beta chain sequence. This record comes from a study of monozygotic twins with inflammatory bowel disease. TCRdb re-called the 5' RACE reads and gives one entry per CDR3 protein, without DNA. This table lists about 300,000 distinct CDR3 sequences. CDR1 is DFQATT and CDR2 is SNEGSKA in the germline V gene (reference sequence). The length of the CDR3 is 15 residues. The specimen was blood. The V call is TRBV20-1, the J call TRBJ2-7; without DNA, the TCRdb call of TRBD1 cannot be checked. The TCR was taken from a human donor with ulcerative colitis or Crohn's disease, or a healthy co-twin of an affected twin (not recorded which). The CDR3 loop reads CSARPGQGFSVEQYF.